This T cell receptor beta chain was documented in a study of shared clonotypes between healthy human individuals. The V gene end was trimmed by 4 bases and the J gene end by 0 bases; junction bases not matched to a gene: 12. The CDR3 loop spans 18 amino acids. The V gene's germline CDR1 is SEHNR and CDR2 FQNEAQ (reference sequence). CD8 cells classed as naive were CD45RO-negative and positively selected for CCR7, excluding terminally differentiated effector memory CD45RA+ cells. Data came from immunoSEQ multiplex PCR; TCRdb stores just in-frame clones and leaves some out. The table lists roughly 2,000,000 clones, 93% of them singletons.

The V gene is TRBV7-9, the J gene TRBJ1-2, with 9 bases fitting TRBD1. Sequencing used naive CD8+ T cells from PBMCs. The TCR comes from a man in his late teens or twenties in good health. Some clones in this sample may be carry-over from other donors' samples. Here the CDR3 reads CASSSTWDRAKANYGYTF. CDR3 nucleotide sequence: TGTGCCAGCAGCTCAACTTGGGACAGGGCGAAAGCTAACTATGGCTACACCTTC.